This is a list of T cell receptor beta chains from one sample in a study of T cell responses to AZD1222 COVID-19 vaccine. The data were produced by immunoSEQ multiplex PCR, yet TCRdb's version contains in-frame clones alone and is incomplete. Seen here are 150,000 to 200,000 clones, about 90% observed once, and the top ten hold approximately 0.98%. The sample was peripheral blood, taken 28 days after the second AZD1222 dose. These receptor sequences come from an adult who received the AZD1222 COVID-19 vaccine. The CDR3 runs from the conserved cysteine through the conserved F or W. The D gene is left open where the match is weak. Size is omitted from some rows. Given values are once, few, many or a class for expanded clones.

TRBV5-5,TRBD2,TRBJ2-7,.,CASSPKSSGAYEQYF,TGTGCCAGCAGCCCTAAGTCTAGCGGGGCCTACGAGCAGTACTTC
TRBV10-3,.,TRBJ1-2,.,CAISAGERVGGYTF,TGTGCCATCAGCGCAGGGGAGCGGGTTGGAGGCTACACCTTC
TRBV10-2,TRBD1,TRBJ1-2,once,CASSSTGVEGYTF,TGCGCCAGCAGTTCGACAGGGGTAGAGGGCTACACCTTC
TRBV5-5,TRBD1,TRBJ1-5,.,CASNPGTASNQPQHF,TGTGCCAGCAACCCCGGGACAGCTAGCAATCAGCCCCAGCATTTT
TRBV30,.,TRBJ1-1,.,CAWSMDRNTEAFF,TGTGCCTGGAGTATGGACAGGAACACTGAAGCTTTCTTT
TRBV11-2,.,TRBJ2-2,.,CASTADSLLTGELFF,TGTGCCAGCACCGCGGACAGTCTCCTAACCGGGGAGCTGTTTTTT
TRBV18,TRBD2,TRBJ2-1,.,CASSPPSGVTYNEQFF,TGTGCCAGCTCACCCCCGAGCGGGGTCACCTACAATGAGCAGTTCTTC
TRBV5-6,.,TRBJ1-1,.,CASSKDRGDTEAFF,TGTGCCAGCAGCAAGGACAGAGGAGACACTGAAGCTTTCTTT
TRBV6-1,.,TRBJ2-1,few,CASSEALYRASRGNEQFF,TGTGCCAGCAGTGAAGCGCTTTATAGGGCTAGCCGAGGCAATGAGCAGTTCTTC
TRBV5-1,.,TRBJ2-2,.,CASSLFLEGTGELFF,TGCGCCAGCAGCTTATTCCTAGAAGGCACCGGGGAGCTGTTTTTT
TRBV7-3,TRBD1,TRBJ2-7,.,CASSLRGGVYEQYF,TGTGCCAGCAGCTTAAGAGGGGGCGTCTACGAGCAGTACTTC
TRBV5-1,.,TRBJ2-1,.,CASSLVTGYNEQFF,TGCGCCAGCAGCTTGGTGACAGGCTACAATGAGCAGTTCTTC
TRBV12-5,TRBD2,TRBJ2-5,.,CASGPDGGAFQETQYF,TGTGCTAGTGGTCCAGACGGGGGGGCCTTCCAAGAGACCCAGTACTTC
TRBV19,.,TRBJ1-6,once,CASSIEGTDDSPLHF,TGTGCCAGTAGTATAGAGGGGACTGATGATTCACCCCTCCACTTT
TRBV19,.,TRBJ2-1,.,CASRGGQGRGLEQFF,TGTGCCAGTAGGGGAGGACAGGGAAGGGGACTAGAGCAGTTCTTC
TRBV11-2,.,TRBJ1-3,.,CASSFSQAISGNTIYF,TGTGCCAGCAGCTTTAGCCAGGCTATCTCTGGAAACACCATATATTTT
TRBV4-1,.,TRBJ1-3,.,CASSQEESSGNTIYF,TGCGCCAGCAGCCAAGAGGAAAGCTCTGGAAACACCATATATTTT
TRBV7-8,TRBD1,TRBJ1-4,.,CASSRDRGYEKLFF,TGTGCCAGCAGCCGAGACAGGGGATACGAAAAACTGTTTTTT
TRBV7-9,.,TRBJ1-6,.,CASSLSPGSPLHF,TGTGCCAGCAGCTTATCTCCAGGTTCACCCCTCCACTTT
TRBV2,.,TRBJ2-2,.,CASSVSHPGTGELFF,TGTGCCAGCAGTGTGAGTCACCCGGGCACCGGGGAGCTGTTTTTT
TRBV6-2/TRBV6-3,.,TRBJ1-2,few,CASSSAAAFFYYGYTF,TGTGCCAGCAGTTCCGCGGCGGCATTTTTCTACTATGGCTACACCTTC
TRBV5-4,.,TRBJ2-7,.,CASSLETPQEQYF,TGTGCCAGCAGCTTGGAAACGCCTCAAGAGCAGTACTTC
TRBV7-8,.,TRBJ1-5,.,CASSLESASNQPQHF,TGTGCCAGCAGCTTAGAGTCGGCTAGCAATCAGCCCCAGCATTTT
TRBV5-5,.,TRBJ2-7,.,CASSLAPGYEQYF,TGTGCCAGCAGCTTGGCCCCGGGGTACGAGCAGTACTTC
TRBV10-3,.,TRBJ1-3,.,CAISESKVLSGNTIYF,TGTGCCATCAGTGAGTCGAAGGTCCTCTCTGGAAACACCATATATTTT
TRBV2,.,TRBJ1-1,.,CASSEVGTEAFF,TGTGCCAGCAGTGAGGTGGGCACTGAAGCTTTCTTT
TRBV11-3,TRBD1,TRBJ1-2,.,CASSPGQGGGYTF,TGTGCCAGCAGCCCCGGACAGGGTGGTGGCTACACCTTC
TRBV19,TRBD2,TRBJ2-3,.,CASSIAGGPENF,TGTGCCAGTAGTATAGCGGGGGGGCCGGAGAATTTT
TRBV7-7,TRBD1,TRBJ1-3,.,CASSPGQGTSYTIYF,TGTGCTAGCAGCCCCGGACAGGGGACGAGTTACACCATATATTTT
TRBV29-1,.,TRBJ1-1,.,CSVQGGADLVEAFF,TGCAGCGTTCAAGGCGGTGCTGACCTAGTTGAAGCTTTCTTT
TRBV2,TRBD1,TRBJ1-2,.,CASSEVRGKYGYTF,TGTGCCAGCAGTGAGGTCAGGGGGAAATATGGCTACACCTTC
TRBV2,TRBD2,TRBJ2-1,.,CASSAGLAGYNEQFF,TGTGCCAGCAGTGCGGGGCTAGCGGGGTACAATGAGCAGTTCTTC
TRBV9,.,TRBJ1-2,.,CASSGSGTLFNYGYTF,TGTGCCAGCAGCGGATCCGGGACACTTTTTAACTATGGCTACACCTTC
TRBV5-4,TRBD2,TRBJ2-5,.,CASSLGLAGNQETQYF,TGTGCCAGCAGCTTGGGGCTAGCGGGGAACCAAGAGACCCAGTACTTC
TRBV2,.,TRBJ2-7,.,CASSGPGPGTHEQYF,TGTGCCAGCAGTGGTCCTGGACCTGGCACCCACGAGCAGTACTTC
TRBV27,.,TRBJ1-2,.,CASSLWEGEGYTF,TGTGCCAGCAGTTTATGGGAGGGCGAAGGCTACACCTTC
TRBV6-1,.,TRBJ1-5,.,CASSEQRVLKQPQHF,TGTGCCAGCAGTGAACAGAGGGTCTTAAAGCAGCCCCAGCATTTT
TRBV5-5,.,TRBJ2-3,.,CASSSRADSTDTQYF,TGTGCCAGCAGCTCCAGGGCCGATAGCACAGATACGCAGTATTTT
TRBV7-9,TRBD1,TRBJ2-2,few,CASSPGTGGAGELFF,TGTGCCAGCAGCCCAGGGACAGGGGGAGCCGGGGAGCTGTTTTTT
TRBV15,TRBD1,TRBJ1-2,.,CAFGDSYGYTF,TGTGCCTTCGGGGACAGCTATGGCTACACCTTC
TRBV2,.,TRBJ1-1,.,CASTRREMNTEAFF,TGTGCCAGCACCCGGAGGGAAATGAACACTGAAGCTTTCTTT
TRBV5-1,.,TRBJ1-2,.,CASSLDYRVTYGYTF,TGCGCCAGCAGCTTGGACTACAGGGTGACCTATGGCTACACCTTC
TRBV7-6,.,TRBJ2-2,.,CASSLAGEGTGELFF,TGTGCCAGCAGCTTAGCGGGAGAGGGGACCGGGGAGCTGTTTTTT
TRBV7-9,.,TRBJ1-2,.,CASSLVEKSGYTF,TGTGCCAGCAGCTTAGTTGAGAAGTCTGGCTACACCTTC
TRBV7-9,.,TRBJ1-2,.,CASSLASNGYTF,TGTGCCAGCAGCTTAGCGTCGAACGGCTACACCTTC
TRBV15,TRBD1,TRBJ1-2,.,CATSRDPRDSQIYGYTF,TGTGCCACCAGCAGAGATCCTCGGGACAGTCAAATCTATGGCTACACCTTC
TRBV6-5,.,TRBJ2-2,.,CASSYDRGAGELFF,TGTGCCAGCAGTTACGATCGGGGTGCCGGGGAGCTGTTTTTT
TRBV11-3,.,TRBJ1-3,.,CASSLGGGSQNRNTIYF,TGTGCCAGCAGCTTAGGGGGGGGCAGCCAGAACAGGAACACCATATATTTT
TRBV9,.,TRBJ1-2,.,CASSANSPYGYTF,TGTGCCAGCAGCGCAAACAGTCCCTATGGCTACACCTTC
TRBV7-7,.,TRBJ1-4,.,CASSLGEGEKLFF,TGTGCCAGCAGCTTGGGAGAGGGCGAAAAACTGTTTTTT
TRBV18,TRBD1,TRBJ1-1,.,CASSHDRGLSPEAFF,TGTGCCAGCTCGCACGACAGGGGGCTGTCTCCTGAAGCTTTCTTT
TRBV5-8,.,TRBJ2-5,.,CASSFHRATGETQYF,TGTGCCAGCAGCTTTCACAGGGCTACGGGAGAGACCCAGTACTTC
TRBV3-1/TRBV3-2,.,TRBJ2-1,.,CASSQWGGSSYNEQFF,TGTGCCAGCAGCCAATGGGGCGGGTCCTCCTACAATGAGCAGTTCTTC
TRBV5-5,.,TRBJ2-3,.,CASSSEGDTDTQYF,TGTGCCAGCAGCTCGGAGGGGGACACAGATACGCAGTATTTT
TRBV30,TRBD1,TRBJ1-5,.,CACRTGVGGNQPQHF,TGTGCCTGCAGGACAGGGGTTGGGGGCAATCAGCCCCAGCATTTT
TRBV5-6,TRBD1,TRBJ1-2,.,CASSLDRGSYGYTF,TGTGCCAGCAGCTTGGACAGGGGGTCCTATGGCTACACCTTC
TRBV15,TRBD1,TRBJ1-1,.,CATSAHRGFMNTEAFF,TGTGCCACCAGCGCCCACAGGGGATTCATGAACACTGAAGCTTTCTTT
TRBV29-1,.,TRBJ2-5,.,CSVDAGDGQETQYF,TGCAGCGTTGACGCCGGGGATGGCCAAGAGACCCAGTACTTC
TRBV7-3,TRBD2,TRBJ2-3,.,CASSLSGEGDTQYF,TGTGCCAGCAGCTTGTCGGGGGAGGGGGATACGCAGTATTTT
TRBV27,TRBD2,TRBJ2-3,.,CASSLSTSGTDTQYF,TGTGCCAGCAGTTTATCTACTAGCGGCACAGATACGCAGTATTTT